What follows are 27 T cell receptor beta chains derived from one specimen sequenced in a study of graft-versus-host responses after intestinal transplantation. Libraries were prepared by immunoSEQ multiplex PCR; TCRdb keeps only in-frame clonotypes and omits some of them. The top ten clones hold 17% of a sample with 80,000 to 100,000 clones, roughly four fifths of them seen once. These receptors' targets are unknown. Here the sequenced sample was unstimulated CD8+ T cells sorted from spleen or lymph node cells, taken before intestinal transplant. These TCRs come from a human donor who received an intestinal transplant.

The rearrangement links TRBV4-2 to TRBJ2-7; 13 nucleotides match TRBD2. The germline V gene encodes CDR1 LGHNA and CDR2 YNFKEQ. Trimming took 5 bases from V and 2 from J; bases not matched to a gene: 6. The CDR3 is made up of 16 amino acids. CDR3 bases: TGTGCCAGCAGCTCCCCGACTAGCGGGAGGACCTACGAGCAGTACTTC. Protein product: CASSSPTSGRTYEQYF.

This clone has just a few counts. The J gene is TRBJ2-3, the V gene TRBV12-5; D is possibly TRBD1 or TRBD2 (5 bases each). CDR3 length: 15 amino acids. Germline V gives CDR1 LGHNT, CDR2 FRNRAP. V shed 6 bases and J shed 0 bases, with 13 bases lying between them. CDR3 sequence (DNA): TGTGCTAGTGGCTACGGGACCCGCAGCACAGATACGCAGTATTTT. Protein product: CASGYGTRSTDTQYF.

The chain employs TRBV25-1 and TRBJ1-1; 7 nucleotides agree with TRBD1. CDR3 length: 16 residues. Germline CDR1 is MGHDK and CDR2 is SYGVNS. J gave up 4 bases and V 4 bases, and 12 bases lay outside the gene matches. The CDR3 DNA sequence: TGTGCCAGCAGTGGAGAACGACAGGGAGATAGCACTGAAGCTTTCTTT. It yields the protein CASSGERQGDSTEAFF.

This rearrangement joins TRBV6-5 to TRBJ2-1, with a possible D match to TRBD1 (5 bases). CDR1 MNHEY and CDR2 SVGAGI come from the germline V gene. V was shortened by 0 bases and J by 7 bases, with 10 bases between the two germline ends. The CDR3 is made up of 14 amino acids. DNA for the CDR3: TGTGCCAGCAGTTACTCGCAGGGAACGAATGAGCAGTTCTTC. This encodes CASSYSQGTNEQFF.

The chain has TRBV2 and TRBJ2-5; 7 bases are a match to TRBD2. V shed 2 bases, J shed 0 bases, and the junction held 3 bases outside the gene matches. The CDR3 is 15 residues long. Germline CDR1 is SNHLY and CDR2 is FYNNEI. The CDR3 region is CASSELAGDQETQYF. The CDR3 bases are TGTGCCAGCAGTGAATTGGCGGGGGACCAAGAGACCCAGTACTTC.

This clone showed up just a few times. The chain couples TRBV6-5 to TRBJ2-5, with 8 bases matching TRBD1. Trimming at V came to 4 bases and at J to 5 bases, leaving 9 bases not matched to a gene. This CDR3 has 15 residues. The germline V gene has CDR1 MNHEY and CDR2 SVGAGI. The chain's CDR3 is CASSFLGQGGETQYF. Written as DNA, the CDR3 is TGTGCCAGCAGTTTCCTCGGACAGGGAGGCGAGACCCAGTACTTC.

The chain employs TRBV11-2 and TRBJ1-6, with D hard to call. Trimming left V 1 base short and J 8 bases short, with 9 bases between. This CDR3 region has 14 residues. CDR1 and CDR2 (germline): SGHAT, FQNNGV. This CDR3 is CASSLGAGYSPLHF. DNA for the CDR3: TGTGCCAGCAGCTTAGGGGCAGGTTATTCACCCCTCCACTTT.

The gene calls are TRBV4-1 and TRBJ1-1, with 10 positions matching TRBD1. From germline, CDR1 is MGHRA and CDR2 YSYEKL. The length of the CDR3 is 15 residues. Trimming at V came to 3 bases and at J to 5 bases, leaving 6 bases not matched to a gene. In nucleotides, the CDR3 is TGCGCCAGCAGCCAGACAGGGGGCCTTTGGACTGAAGCTTTCTTT. This translates into CASSQTGGLWTEAFF.

The chain combines TRBV15 with TRBJ2-1, with a possible D match to TRBD1 (6 bases). CDR3 length: 14 residues. The germline V and J ends were trimmed by 3 bases and 2 bases, with 8 bases remaining between them. CDR1 LNHNV and CDR2 YYDKDF come from the germline V gene (reference sequence). CDR3 amino acids: CATSSDRTYNEQFF. For the CDR3, the DNA is TGTGCCACCAGCAGTGACAGGACCTACAATGAGCAGTTCTTC.

The genes are TRBV25-1 and TRBJ2-2; TRBD2 matches at 13 bases. The J segment lost 2 bases and the V segment lost 5 bases, leaving 5 bases of the junction unmatched. Germline loops: CDR1 MGHDK, CDR2 SYGVNS. This CDR3 region has 17 residues. The CDR3, as DNA: TGTGCCAGCAGTCCGACTAGCGGGAGGACCAACACCGGGGAGCTGTTTTTT. Translation gives CASSPTSGRTNTGELFF.

The chain joins TRBV28 to TRBJ1-4; TRBD1 is a possible D gene (5 bases). Deletions cut 4 bases from V and 7 bases from J, with 22 bases between. CDR1 and CDR2 from the germline V gene are MDHEN and SYDVKM. This CDR3 is 17 amino acids long. DNA for the CDR3: TGTGCCAGCAGTTCTCCGGGGGGATGGGGCCTTAGTGAAAAACTGTTTTTT. Its protein product is CASSSPGGWGLSEKLFF.

V gene TRBV5-1 combines with J gene TRBJ2-4, with a weak D call TRBD1 (6 bases). V gave up 4 bases and J gave up 1 base, with 9 bases separating them. The CDR3 spans 14 residues. Germline loops: CDR1 SGHRS, CDR2 YFSETQ. CDR3 in DNA: TGCGCCAGCAGCCATACAGGGGCCAAAAACATTCAGTACTTC. Translating it yields CASSHTGAKNIQYF.

V gene TRBV6-5 combines with J gene TRBJ2-7; weak D call: TRBD1 (5 bases). This CDR3 spans 13 amino acids. Per the germline V gene, CDR1 is MNHEY and CDR2 is SVGAGI. Trimming stripped 7 bases from V and 5 bases from J, with 15 bases between. CDR3 residues: CASTPPRAHEQYF. In DNA form, the CDR3 reads TGTGCCAGCACCCCCCCCAGGGCCCACGAGCAGTACTTC.

The genes are TRBV2 and TRBJ1-4; D unresolved. Germline loops: CDR1 SNHLY, CDR2 FYNNEI. With 2 bases removed from V and 8 bases from J, the gap between germline ends came to 6 bases. The CDR3 loop spans 12 amino acids. DNA for the CDR3: TGTGCCAGCAGTGAAATAACCGAAAAACTGTTTTTT. Amino acids: CASSEITEKLFF. The full variable domain, rest sourced from reference TRBV2 and TRBJ1-4, is EPEVTQTPSHQVTQMGQEVILRCVPISNHLYFYWYRQILGQKVEFLVSFYNNEISEKSEIFDDQFSVERPDGSNFTLKIRSTKLEDSAMYFCASSEITEKLFFGSGTQLSVL.

The rearrangement uses TRBV29-1 and TRBJ2-3; 10 positions agree with TRBD2. Germline CDR1 is SQVTM and CDR2 is ANQGSEA. Trimming removed 1 base from V and 0 bases from J; junction bases left unmatched: 1. CDR3 size: 15 residues. The CDR3 DNA sequence: TGCAGCGTTGAAGGGACTAGCGGCAGCACAGATACGCAGTATTTT. Protein sequence: CSVEGTSGSTDTQYF.

The CDR3, as DNA: TGTGCCATCAGTGCCGGGTGGCGGGAGGACTCCTACAATGAGCAGTTCTTC. This translates into CAISAGWREDSYNEQFF. The chain has TRBV10-3 and TRBJ2-1, with TRBD2 matching over 8 bases. V shed 4 bases, J shed 0 bases, and the junction held 8 bases outside the gene matches. Germline V gene lookup returns CDR1 ENHRY and CDR2 SYGVKD. CDR3 length: 17 residues.

The gene calls are TRBV27 and TRBJ1-1; 9 positions agree with TRBD1. The CDR3 contains 15 residues. The ends lost 3 bases at V and 7 bases at J; junction bases unmatched: 9. In germline, CDR1 is MNHEY, CDR2 SMNVEV (reference sequence). CDR3 amino acids: CASSFHRGLYGEAFF. Written as DNA, the CDR3 is TGTGCCAGCAGTTTCCACAGGGGGCTGTATGGTGAAGCTTTCTTT.

The gene calls are TRBV6-5 and TRBJ2-7, with 11 bases fitting TRBD2. The J segment lost 6 bases and the V segment lost 5 bases, leaving 6 bases of the junction unmatched. Looked up from germline, CDR1 is MNHEY and CDR2 is SVGAGI. The CDR3 length is 14 residues. DNA of the CDR3: TGTGCCAGCAGTGAACTAGCGGGAGCGAGCGAGCAGTACTTC. Its translation is CASSELAGASEQYF.

This chain joins TRBV6-1 and TRBJ2-3; D is undetermined. This CDR3 spans 15 amino acids. In germline, CDR1 is MNHNS, CDR2 SASEGT. Between the trimmed V and J ends, which lost 6 bases and 0 bases, there was a span of 13 bases. The CDR3 DNA is TGTGCCAGCAGCCCTACGGCCTCTAGCACAGATACGCAGTATTTT. Translated: CASSPTASSTDTQYF.

Written as DNA, the CDR3 is TGTGCCAGCAGCCAAGAGAGGACAGTGGGGTACGAGCAGTACTTC. It is translated as CASSQERTVGYEQYF. J is TRBJ2-7 and V is TRBV4-2; perhaps TRBD1 as D (6 bases). Trimming took off 0 bases at V and 4 bases at J, with 13 bases between the two ends. CDR1 LGHNA and CDR2 YNFKEQ come from the germline V gene. CDR3 size: 15 residues.

The chain couples TRBV29-1 to TRBJ2-1; TRBD1 aligns across 9 bases. The CDR3 extends over 14 amino acids. Trimming cost V 3 bases and J 7 bases; bases outside gene matches: 7. Germline V gene data show CDR1 as SQVTM and CDR2 as ANQGSEA. CDR3 nucleotides: TGCAGCGTTGAGACGGGGACAGGGTGGAATGAGCAGTTCTTC. Its translation: CSVETGTGWNEQFF.

This chain connects TRBV4-1 to TRBJ2-1, with 8 bases matching TRBD1. From germline, CDR1 is MGHRA and CDR2 YSYEKL. V gave up 4 bases and J gave up 0 bases; unmatched junction bases: 8. The CDR3 spans 17 residues. This chain's CDR3 is CASSPYRGSSSYNEQFF. CDR3 DNA: TGCGCCAGCAGCCCTTACAGGGGGTCGAGCTCCTACAATGAGCAGTTCTTC.

The chain joins TRBV25-1 to TRBJ1-5, with no clear D. V lost 3 bases, J lost 6 bases, and 15 bases lay in between. CDR1 is MGHDK, CDR2 SYGVNS, per germline. The CDR3 is made up of 15 amino acids. The CDR3 DNA is TGTGCCAGCAGTGACTCAGTGGTAGGAGGTCAGCCCCAGCATTTT. Its translation: CASSDSVVGGQPQHF.

The chain carries TRBV29-1 and TRBJ2-7, with unresolved D. Germline CDR1 is SQVTM and CDR2 is ANQGSEA. This CDR3 contains 13 residues. V was trimmed by 0 bases and J by 5 bases, leaving 11 bases between them. The CDR3 bases are TGCAGCGTTGAAGATGAAGGGCTCCACGAGCAGTACTTC. Amino acids: CSVEDEGLHEQYF.

In this sample, this clone turned up a few times. The chain couples TRBV19 to TRBJ2-7, with TRBD1 as a possible D gene (6 bases). V lost 6 bases, J lost 6 bases, and 15 bases lay in between. The CDR3 consists of 13 residues. Germline V lookup: CDR1 LNHDA, CDR2 SQIVND (reference sequence). The CDR3 sequence: CASRAVQGLEQYF. The CDR3 DNA follows: TGTGCCAGTAGAGCCGTACAGGGCCTCGAGCAGTACTTC. Based on the CDR3 plus reference TRBV19 and TRBJ2-7, the full variable domain is DGGITQSPKYLFRKEGQNVTLSCEQNLNHDAMYWYRQDPGQGLRLIYYSQIVNDFQKGDIAEGYSVSREKKESFPLTVTSAQKNPTAFYLCASRAVQGLEQYFGPGTRLTVT.

This clone was detected only once. The CDR3 DNA is TGTGCCAGCAGTTTGTATGAGGCGGATACGCAGTATTTT. Amino acid sequence: CASSLYEADTQYF. The chain couples TRBV28 to TRBJ2-3; no reliable D call. The CDR3 is 13 residues long. CDR1 MDHEN and CDR2 SYDVKM come from the germline V gene. The V end lost 3 bases, the J end lost 6 bases, and 10 bases lay between the germline ends.

This chain connects TRBV27 to TRBJ2-5; D possibly corresponds to TRBD2 (5 bases). V was shortened by 6 bases and J by 11 bases, with 13 bases between the two germline ends. This CDR3 has 11 amino acids. Germline values: CDR1 MNHEY, CDR2 SMNVEV (reference sequence). The CDR3 sequence: CASSHGLEQYF. In DNA form, the CDR3 reads TGTGCCAGCAGCCACGGACTGGAACAGTACTTC.